The T cell receptor (beta chain) under discussion was sequenced for a study of cytomegalovirus exposure and HLA in healthy donors. General observations from the study: Rarity marked most TCR sequences, yet some public TCRs occurred in many donors. Reportedly, diagnosis of cytomegalovirus status by the classifier showed high specificity and sensitivity.

Details on this clone: Its antigen is unidentified.

The primer mix had 60 Vbeta and 13 Jbeta primers. Produced via immunoSEQ multiplex PCR; TCRdb's table is partial and in-frame only. The sample consists of some 130,000 clones, over 70% of them appearing once. Trimming shortened V by 3 bases and J by 5 bases, and 10 bases separated the two germline ends. The CDR3 contains 14 residues. The germline gives CDR1 SGHVS, CDR2 FNYEAQ. This TCR derives from a woman aged 40 to 49 in good health and CMV-seronegative. The sequenced material came from PBMCs. The genes are TRBV7-6 and TRBJ1-4; D gene ambiguous. CDR3 DNA sequence: TGTGCCAGCAGCTTTAGATCGGGGAATGAAAAACTGTTTTTT. Amino acid sequence: CASSFRSGNEKLFF. The complete variable domain, with remaining parts taken from reference TRBV7-6 and TRBJ1-4, reads GAGVSQSPRYKVTKRGQDVALRCDPISGHVSLYWYRQALGQGPEFLTYFNYEAQQDKSGLPNDRFSAERPEGSISTLTIQRTEQRDSAMYRCASSFRSGNEKLFFGSGTQLSVL.